The 12 T cell receptor beta chains in this list originate from one sample, sequenced in a study of sequential checkpoint blockade in melanoma. As for treatment: randomized to nivolumab then ipilimumab (arm A) or the reverse (arm B). Some clones are missing from TCRdb's copy, which holds only in-frame ones; the method was immunoSEQ multiplex PCR. Of 10,000 to 15,000 clones in the sample, 75% to 80% were seen once. Source: CD8+ T cells sorted from blood (inferred from file names), taken from a patient given nivolumab and ipilimumab in sequence. Receptors originate from a human donor with melanoma.

This clone has only one observation. The chain carries TRBV5-1 and TRBJ2-1; the match to TRBD2 covers 11 bases. V shed 0 bases and J 4 bases; nucleotides not matched to a gene: 3. The CDR3 spans 16 residues. Germline V gene lookup returns CDR1 SGHRS and CDR2 YFSETQ. The CDR3 nucleotides are TGCGCCAGCAGCTTGGGGACTAGCGGGTCTTACAATGAGCAGTTCTTC. It codes for CASSLGTSGSYNEQFF.

There are a few counts of this clone. The chain joins TRBV14 to TRBJ2-7; D is possibly TRBD1 (6 bases). This CDR3 comprises 14 residues. Germline values: CDR1 SGHDN, CDR2 FVKESK. V shed 4 bases and J shed 4 bases, with 14 bases lying between them. CDR3 sequence: CASSLVGRGYEQYF. Written as DNA, the CDR3 is TGTGCCAGCAGCCTTGTCGGCAGGGGTTACGAGCAGTACTTC.

The V and J genes are TRBV19 and TRBJ1-4, with TRBD1 identical over 12 bases. This CDR3 has 16 amino acids. Germline values: CDR1 LNHDA, CDR2 SQIVND (reference sequence). With 4 bases clipped from V and 8 bases from J, the junction kept 8 bases outside the gene matches. DNA of the CDR3: TGTGCCAGTAGTACTGGGACAGGGGGCGCGTACGAAAAACTGTTTTTT. It yields the protein CASSTGTGGAYEKLFF.

The sample holds one count of this clone. This rearrangement joins TRBV4-1 to TRBJ1-1, with a possible D match to TRBD1 (6 bases). The germline gives CDR1 MGHRA, CDR2 YSYEKL. Trimming removed 3 bases at V and 5 bases at J, with 19 bases between. The length of the CDR3 is 16 residues. The CDR3 reads CASSHPLRWGRTEAFF. The DNA for the CDR3 is TGCGCCAGCAGCCACCCCCTAAGATGGGGGCGGACTGAAGCTTTCTTT.

The V and J genes are TRBV4-3 and TRBJ1-3; 8 bases match TRBD1. Germline V gene sequence: CDR1 LGHNA, CDR2 YSLEER. The V segment lost 0 bases and the J segment 4 bases; nucleotides outside the gene matches: 2. The CDR3 covers 15 residues. The CDR3 DNA reads TGCGCCAGCAGCCAAGACAGGGGGCGAGGAAACACCATATATTTT. It codes for CASSQDRGRGNTIYF.

The chain joins TRBV4-3 to TRBJ1-6; D is unclear. Between the trimmed V and J ends, which lost 4 bases and 11 bases, there was a span of 21 bases. The germline V gene has CDR1 LGHNA and CDR2 YSLEER. The CDR3 is 16 residues long. This CDR3 reads CASSLTHRDPPTPLHF. The CDR3 bases are TGCGCCAGCAGCCTTACCCACCGGGATCCACCGACACCCCTCCACTTT.

The rearrangement joins TRBV6-1 to TRBJ2-1; TRBD2 might be the D (5 bases). Germline lookup yields CDR1 MNHNS and CDR2 SASEGT. Trimming removed 6 bases at V and 3 bases at J, with 12 bases between. CDR3 size: 14 residues. The DNA of the CDR3 is TGTGCCAGCAGCGACGGACGGGACTACAATGAGCAGTTCTTC. This codes for CASSDGRDYNEQFF.

The CDR3 DNA is TGTGCCTGGACAGGGTCCACAGATACGCAGTATTTT. Translating gives CAWTGSTDTQYF. This rearrangement joins TRBV30 to TRBJ2-3, with D maybe TRBD1 (5 bases). Germline V gene sequence: CDR1 GTSNPN, CDR2 SVGIG (reference sequence). CDR3 length: 12 amino acids. V lost 4 bases and J lost 2, with 7 bases in between. The complete variable domain, with remaining parts taken from reference TRBV30 and TRBJ2-3, reads SQTIHQWPATLVQPVGSPLSLECTVEGTSNPNLYWYRQAAGRGLQLLFYSVGIGQISSEVPQNLSASRPQDRQFILSSKKLLLSDSGFYLCAWTGSTDTQYFGPGTRLTVL.

The chain carries TRBV4-2 and TRBJ2-4; 12 bases are a match to TRBD2. This CDR3 contains 14 residues. Unmatched junction bases numbered 3, after V lost 4 bases and J lost 8 bases. Germline V gives CDR1 LGHNA, CDR2 YNFKEQ. CDR3 coding DNA: TGTGCCAGCAGCCCGACTAGCGGGAGTGACATTCAGTACTTC. Its translation is CASSPTSGSDIQYF.

J is TRBJ2-2 and V is TRBV27; 13 bases line up with TRBD2. This CDR3 has 18 residues. Trimming took 6 bases from V and 5 from J; bases not matched to a gene: 12. Germline CDR1 is MNHEY and CDR2 is SMNVEV (reference sequence). CDR3 region: CASSQSWQGLAGTGELFF. The CDR3 DNA follows: TGTGCCAGCAGCCAGTCGTGGCAGGGACTAGCGGGGACCGGGGAGCTGTTTTTT.

CDR3 amino acids: CASSFTQGGSLYGYTF. CDR3 sequence (DNA): TGTGCCAGCAGTTTTACCCAAGGGGGATCGTTATATGGCTACACCTTC. The chain couples TRBV27 to TRBJ1-2; the D gene is possibly TRBD1 (6 bases). The germline CDR1 and CDR2 sequences are MNHEY and SMNVEV (reference sequence). Trimming pared 3 bases from V and 5 bases from J, leaving 19 bases between. The length of the CDR3 is 16 residues.

The chain links TRBV10-3 to TRBJ1-5, with a weak D call TRBD1 (5 bases). The CDR3 contains 16 residues. Germline CDR1 reads ENHRY; CDR2 reads SYGVKD. Trimming took 2 bases from V and 3 from J, leaving 14 bases between them. Written as DNA, the CDR3 is TGTGCCATCAGTGAGCAACAGGTTCTAAACAATCAGCCCCAGCATTTT. It is translated as CAISEQQVLNNQPQHF.